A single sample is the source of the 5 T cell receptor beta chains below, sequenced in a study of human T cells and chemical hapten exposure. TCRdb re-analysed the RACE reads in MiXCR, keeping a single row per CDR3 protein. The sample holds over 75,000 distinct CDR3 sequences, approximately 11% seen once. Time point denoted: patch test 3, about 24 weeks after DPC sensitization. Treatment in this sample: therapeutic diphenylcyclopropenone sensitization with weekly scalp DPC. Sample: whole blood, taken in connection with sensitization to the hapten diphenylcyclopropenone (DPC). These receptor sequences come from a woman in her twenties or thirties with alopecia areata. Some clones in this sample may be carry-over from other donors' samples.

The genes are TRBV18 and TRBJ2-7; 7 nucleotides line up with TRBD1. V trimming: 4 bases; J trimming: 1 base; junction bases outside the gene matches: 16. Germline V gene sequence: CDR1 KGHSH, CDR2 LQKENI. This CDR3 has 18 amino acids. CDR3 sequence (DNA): TGTGCCAGCTCACTATCTGCCGGGACAGCTTCTGGGTCCTACGAGCAGTACGTC. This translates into CASSLSAGTASGSYEQYV.

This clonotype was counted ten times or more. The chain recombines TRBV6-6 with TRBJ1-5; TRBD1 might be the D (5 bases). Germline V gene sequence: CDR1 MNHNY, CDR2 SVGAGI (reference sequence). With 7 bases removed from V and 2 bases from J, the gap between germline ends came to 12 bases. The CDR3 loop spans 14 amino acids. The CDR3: CASNWGGGNQPQHF. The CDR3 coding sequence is TGTGCCAGCAACTGGGGAGGGGGCAATCAGCCCCAGCATTTT.

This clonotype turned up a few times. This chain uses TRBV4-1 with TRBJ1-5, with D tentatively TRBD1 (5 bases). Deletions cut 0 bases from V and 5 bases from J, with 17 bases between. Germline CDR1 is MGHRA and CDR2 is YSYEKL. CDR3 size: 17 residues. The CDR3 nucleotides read TGCGCCAGCAGCCAAGAGAGGAGGGAGGGACCCTATCAGCCCCAGCATTTT. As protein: CASSQERREGPYQPQHF.

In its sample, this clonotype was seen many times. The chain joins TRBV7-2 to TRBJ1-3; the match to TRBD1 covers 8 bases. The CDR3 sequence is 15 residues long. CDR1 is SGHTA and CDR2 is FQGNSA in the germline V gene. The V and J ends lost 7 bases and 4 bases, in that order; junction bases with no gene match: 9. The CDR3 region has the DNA TGTGCCAGCATCCAAAGGACAGGGAGAGGAAACACCATATATTTT. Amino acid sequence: CASIQRTGRGNTIYF.

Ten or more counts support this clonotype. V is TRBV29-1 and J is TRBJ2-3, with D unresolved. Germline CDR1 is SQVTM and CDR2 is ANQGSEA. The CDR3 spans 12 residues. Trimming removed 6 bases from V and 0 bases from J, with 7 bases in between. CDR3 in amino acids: CSVHFSTDTQYF. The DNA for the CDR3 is TGCAGCGTACACTTTAGCACAGATACGCAGTATTTT.